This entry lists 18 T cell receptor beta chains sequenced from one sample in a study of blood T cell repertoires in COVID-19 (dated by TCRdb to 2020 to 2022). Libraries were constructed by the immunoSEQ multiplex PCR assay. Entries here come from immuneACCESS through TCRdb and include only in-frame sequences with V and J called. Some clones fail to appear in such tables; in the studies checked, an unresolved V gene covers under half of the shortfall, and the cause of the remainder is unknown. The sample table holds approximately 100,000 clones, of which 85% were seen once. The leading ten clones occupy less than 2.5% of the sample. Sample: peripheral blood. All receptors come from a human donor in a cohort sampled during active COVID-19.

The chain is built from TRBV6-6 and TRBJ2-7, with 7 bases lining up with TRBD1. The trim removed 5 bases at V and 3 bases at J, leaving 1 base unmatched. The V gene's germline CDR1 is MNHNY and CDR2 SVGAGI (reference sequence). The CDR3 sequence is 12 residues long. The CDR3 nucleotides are TGTGCCAGCAGTCGGGACAGCTACGAGCAGTACTTC. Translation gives CASSRDSYEQYF.

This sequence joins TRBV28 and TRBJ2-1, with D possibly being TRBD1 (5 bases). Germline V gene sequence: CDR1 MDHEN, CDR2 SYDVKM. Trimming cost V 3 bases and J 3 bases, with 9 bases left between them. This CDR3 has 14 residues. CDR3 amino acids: CASSLAGNYNEQFF. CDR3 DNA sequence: TGTGCCAGCAGTTTGGCAGGGAACTACAATGAGCAGTTCTTC.

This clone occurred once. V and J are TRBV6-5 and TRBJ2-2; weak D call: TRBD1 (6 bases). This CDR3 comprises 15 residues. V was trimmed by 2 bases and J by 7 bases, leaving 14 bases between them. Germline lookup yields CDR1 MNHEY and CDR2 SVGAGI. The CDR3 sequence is CASSYRPGVNGELFF. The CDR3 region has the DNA TGTGCCAGCAGTTACCGGCCAGGGGTTAACGGGGAGCTGTTTTTT.

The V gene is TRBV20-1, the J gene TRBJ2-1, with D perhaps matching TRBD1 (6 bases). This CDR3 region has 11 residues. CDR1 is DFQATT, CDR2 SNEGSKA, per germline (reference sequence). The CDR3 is CSTSRGYEQFF. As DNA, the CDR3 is TGCAGCACGTCCAGGGGCTATGAGCAGTTCTTC.

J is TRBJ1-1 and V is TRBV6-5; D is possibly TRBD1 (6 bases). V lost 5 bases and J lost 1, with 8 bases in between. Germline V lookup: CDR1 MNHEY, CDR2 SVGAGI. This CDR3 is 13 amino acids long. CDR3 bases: TGTGCCAGCAGTCAACAGGGGAACACTGAAGCTTTCTTT. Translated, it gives CASSQQGNTEAFF.

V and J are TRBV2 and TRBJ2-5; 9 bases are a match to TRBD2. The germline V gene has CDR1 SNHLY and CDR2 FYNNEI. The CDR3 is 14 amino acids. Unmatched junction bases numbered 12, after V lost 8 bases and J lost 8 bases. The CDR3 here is CASSPRLAAQTQYF. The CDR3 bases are TGTGCCAGCTCGCCCCGACTAGCGGCCCAAACCCAGTACTTC.

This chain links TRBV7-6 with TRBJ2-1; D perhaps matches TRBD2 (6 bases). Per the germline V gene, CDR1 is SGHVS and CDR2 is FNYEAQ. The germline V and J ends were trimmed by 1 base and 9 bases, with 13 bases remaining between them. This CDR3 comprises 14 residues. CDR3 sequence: CASSLEAGTSEQFF. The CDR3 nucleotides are TGTGCCAGCAGCTTAGAGGCGGGAACCTCTGAGCAGTTCTTC.

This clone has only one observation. CDR3 residues: CASEVGETQYF. Here the CDR3 DNA reads TGTGCCTCCGAGGTCGGAGAGACCCAGTACTTC. The chain is built from TRBV11-2 and TRBJ2-5; D gene ambiguous. This CDR3 has 11 residues. CDR1 SGHAT and CDR2 FQNNGV come from the germline V gene. V lost 11 bases, J lost 4 bases, and 11 bases lay in between.

CDR3: CASSTTASVGSTYNEQFF. The DNA of the CDR3 is TGTGCCAGTAGTACTACGGCAAGTGTGGGCAGTACCTACAATGAGCAGTTCTTC. The V call is TRBV19, the J call TRBJ2-1; D remains ambiguous. The CDR3 runs 18 residues. Germline V gene data show CDR1 as LNHDA and CDR2 as SQIVND (reference sequence). V gave up 4 bases and J gave up 2 bases, with 21 bases separating them.

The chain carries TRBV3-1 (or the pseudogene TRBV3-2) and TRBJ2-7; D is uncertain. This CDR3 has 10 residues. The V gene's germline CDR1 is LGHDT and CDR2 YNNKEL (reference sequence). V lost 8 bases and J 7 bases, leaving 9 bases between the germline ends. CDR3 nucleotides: TGTGCCAGCGGTAGTCGGGAGCAGTACTTC. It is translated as CASGSREQYF.

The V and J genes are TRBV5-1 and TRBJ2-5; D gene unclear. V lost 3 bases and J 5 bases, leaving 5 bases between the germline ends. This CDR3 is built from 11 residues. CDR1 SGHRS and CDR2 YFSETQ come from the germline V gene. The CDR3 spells CASSSYETQYF. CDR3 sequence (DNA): TGCGCCAGCAGCTCCTATGAGACCCAGTACTTC.

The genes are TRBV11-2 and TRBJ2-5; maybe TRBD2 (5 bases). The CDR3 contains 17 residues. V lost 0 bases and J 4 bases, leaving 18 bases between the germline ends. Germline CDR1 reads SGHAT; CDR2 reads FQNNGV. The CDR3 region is CASSLDESGSWGETQYF. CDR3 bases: TGTGCCAGCAGCTTAGACGAATCGGGAAGCTGGGGAGAGACCCAGTACTTC.

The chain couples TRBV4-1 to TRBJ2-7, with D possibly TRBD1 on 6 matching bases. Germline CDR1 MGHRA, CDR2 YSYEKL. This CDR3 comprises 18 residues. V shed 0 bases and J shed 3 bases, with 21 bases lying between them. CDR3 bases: TGCGCCAGCAGCCAAGACAGACAGGTGTGGAGTTTGGTCTACGAGCAGTACTTC. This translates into CASSQDRQVWSLVYEQYF.

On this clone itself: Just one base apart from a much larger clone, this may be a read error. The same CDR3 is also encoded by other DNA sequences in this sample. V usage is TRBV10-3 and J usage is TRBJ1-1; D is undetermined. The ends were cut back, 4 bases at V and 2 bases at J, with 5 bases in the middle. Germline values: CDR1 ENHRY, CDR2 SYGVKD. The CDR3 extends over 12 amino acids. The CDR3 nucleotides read TGTGCCATCAGTGGAGGAAACACTGAAGCTTTCTTT. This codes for CAISGGNTEAFF.

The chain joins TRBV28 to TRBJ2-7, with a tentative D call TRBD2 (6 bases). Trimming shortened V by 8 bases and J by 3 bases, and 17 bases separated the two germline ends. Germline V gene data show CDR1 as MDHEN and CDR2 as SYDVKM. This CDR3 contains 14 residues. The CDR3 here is CASGLHGTYYEQYF. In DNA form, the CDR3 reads TGTGCCAGCGGCCTCCACGGGACTTACTACGAGCAGTACTTC.

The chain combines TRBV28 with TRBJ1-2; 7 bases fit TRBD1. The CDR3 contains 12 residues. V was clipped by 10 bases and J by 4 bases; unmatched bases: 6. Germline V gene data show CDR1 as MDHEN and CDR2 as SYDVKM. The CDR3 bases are TGTGCCACCGAGACAGGGTCCTATGGCTACACCTTC. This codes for CATETGSYGYTF.

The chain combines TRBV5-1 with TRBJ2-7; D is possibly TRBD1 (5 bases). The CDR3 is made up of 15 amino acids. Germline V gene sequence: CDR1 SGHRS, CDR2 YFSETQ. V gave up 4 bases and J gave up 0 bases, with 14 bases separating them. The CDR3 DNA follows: TGCGCCAGCAGCAATAGGGGTACGAGCTCCTACGAGCAGTACTTC. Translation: CASSNRGTSSYEQYF.

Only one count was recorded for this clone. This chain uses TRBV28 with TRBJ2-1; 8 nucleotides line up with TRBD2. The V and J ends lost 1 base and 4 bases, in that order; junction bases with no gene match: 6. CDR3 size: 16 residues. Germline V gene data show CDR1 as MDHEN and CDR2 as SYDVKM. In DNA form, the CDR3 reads TGTGCCAGCAGTTTATCGGGGGGGGCGCGTTACAATGAGCAGTTCTTC. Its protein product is CASSLSGGARYNEQFF. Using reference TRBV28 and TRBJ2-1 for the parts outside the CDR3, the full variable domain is DVKVTQSSRYLVKRTGEKVFLECVQDMDHENMFWYRQDPGLGLRLIYFSYDVKMKEKGDIPEGYSVSREKKERFSLILESASTNQTSMYLCASSLSGGARYNEQFFGPGTRLTVL.